A selection of T cell receptor beta chains follows, all from one sample in a study of T cells after yellow fever vaccination. MiXCR was run by TCRdb on the 5' RACE reads, yielding one entry per CDR3 protein. The sample shows 200,000 to 300,000 distinct CDR3 sequences, around 3.5% of them seen only once. Specimen: PBMCs, collected 15 days after the yellow fever booster vaccination. Source of these receptors: a man aged 18-30 years who received the YFV17D yellow fever vaccine. CDR3s include the opening cysteine and the closing phenylalanine or tryptophan. D genes are given only for firm matches. Some rows have no size entry. The others give once, few or many, or a class for an expanded clone.

abundance	j_gene	d_gene	v_gene	CDR3nt	CDR3aa
many	TRBJ2-5	TRBD2	TRBV14	TGTGCCAGCAGCGCGCGACTAGCGGGAGGAGAGACCCAGTACTTC	CASSARLAGGETQYF
many	TRBJ2-5	-	TRBV6-5	TGTGCCAGCAGTTCCTCCGGGCGCGGGCAAGAGACCCAGTACTTC	CASSSSGRGQETQYF
many	TRBJ1-2	TRBD1	TRBV12-3/TRBV12-4	TGTGCCAGCAGAGCAGGACAGGGGCTTAACTATGGCTACACCTTC	CASRAGQGLNYGYTF
many	TRBJ1-5	TRBD1	TRBV4-1	TGCGCCAGCAGGGGGACAGACGGCAATCAGCCCCAGCATTTT	CASRGTDGNQPQHF
many	TRBJ1-1	TRBD1	TRBV7-2	TGTGCCAGCAGCTTCACCGGGACAGGGGGAACTGAAGCTTTCTTT	CASSFTGTGGTEAFF
many	TRBJ2-1	TRBD2	TRBV5-1	TGCGCCAGCGGACCGGGACTAGCGGGGGTGTCGCCCTACAATGAGCAGTTCTTC	CASGPGLAGVSPYNEQFF
many	TRBJ2-3	-	TRBV20-1	TGCAGTGCTTGGGGGGCCGGGCGGGCGCTCACAGATACGCAGTATTTT	CSAWGAGRALTDTQYF
few	TRBJ1-3	-	TRBV20-1	TGCAGTGCTTCCCCAGGGTCAGGGGTTGGAAACACCATATATTTT	CSASPGSGVGNTIYF
many	TRBJ1-2	-	TRBV12-3/TRBV12-4	TGTGCCAGCAGTCCCAGGGTTATCTATGGCTACACCTTC	CASSPRVIYGYTF
many	TRBJ2-5	-	TRBV29-1	TGCAGCGTTGAGAGGGGTGAAGAGACCCAGTACTTC	CSVERGEETQYF
many	TRBJ2-1	TRBD2	TRBV5-1	TGCGCCAGCAGCTTGCGGGGGGGATGGTACAATGAGCAGTTCTTC	CASSLRGGWYNEQFF
many	TRBJ2-7	TRBD2	TRBV20-1	TGCAGTGCGGGTCTAGCGGGGATCTACGAGCAGTACTTC	CSAGLAGIYEQYF
-	TRBJ2-5	TRBD1	TRBV5-1	TGCGCCAGCGTACAGGGGGACCAAGAGACCCAGTACTTC	CASVQGDQETQYF
-	TRBJ2-5	TRBD1	TRBV7-3	TGTGCCAGCAGCCTACCCGGACAGGGGGAAACCCAGTACTTC	CASSLPGQGETQYF
many	TRBJ1-5	-	TRBV20-1	TGCAGTGCTGGTATCCCCGTCGGTACCAATCAGCCCCAGCATTTT	CSAGIPVGTNQPQHF
many	TRBJ2-5	TRBD1	TRBV14	TGTGCCAGCAGTCAGGGGGCGGAGGAGACCCAGTACTTC	CASSQGAEETQYF
many	TRBJ2-4	-	TRBV7-8	TGTGCCAGCAGCTTAGGTCGGACTTCTAACATTCAGTACTTC	CASSLGRTSNIQYF
-	TRBJ2-5	-	TRBV20-1	TGCAGTGCTACGATCGGGGCCGAGCAGCAAGAGACCCAGTACTTC	CSATIGAEQQETQYF
-	TRBJ2-3	-	TRBV6-1	TGTGCCAGCAGTGAAGCAAGGGCGATCTACAGCACAGATACGCAGTATTTT	CASSEARAIYSTDTQYF
many	TRBJ1-2	-	TRBV27	TGTGCCAGCAGTTTAAGTGTTGAGGGAGTCTATGGCTACACCTTC	CASSLSVEGVYGYTF